Below, 21 T cell receptor beta chains from the same sample are listed, as sequenced in a study of blood T cell repertoires in COVID-19. The data were produced by immunoSEQ multiplex PCR, yet TCRdb's version contains in-frame clones alone and is incomplete. The sample contains 310,000 or so clones, over 75% of which appear only once. Material for sequencing was PBMCs or T cells enriched from blood (not recorded which). These receptors all come from a woman between 35 and 50 years old who had recovered from COVID-19.

V is TRBV4-1 and J is TRBJ2-1, with no clear D. V was pared by 8 bases and J by 6 bases, with 20 bases between. Germline V CDR1 and CDR2: MGHRA, YSYEKL. The CDR3 runs 15 residues. DNA for the CDR3: TGCGCCAGCGGTCCCATGCGGCAGACCTTCAATGAGCAGTTCTTC. It specifies CASGPMRQTFNEQFF.

The V call is TRBV4-3, the J call TRBJ2-1, with D perhaps TRBD2 (5 bases). The CDR3 runs 15 residues. Germline-derived CDR1 and CDR2 are LGHNA and YSLEER. Trimming removed 1 base from V and 7 bases from J, with 14 bases in between. CDR3 sequence: CASSQGSGEINEQFF. CDR3 bases: TGCGCCAGCAGCCAAGGATCCGGGGAAATAAATGAGCAGTTCTTC.

The chain couples TRBV11-2 to TRBJ2-7, with D maybe TRBD2 (7 bases). Per germline, CDR1 SGHAT and CDR2 FQNNGV. The CDR3 is made up of 15 amino acids. The V gene lost 7 bases and the J gene lost 6 bases, with 22 bases spanning the gap. In DNA form, the CDR3 reads TGTGCCAGCAACCACTTCGGGGGGCAATGGTCCGAGCAGTACTTC. Translation: CASNHFGGQWSEQYF.

The genes are TRBV7-2 and TRBJ2-5, with no clear D. Germline loops: CDR1 SGHTA, CDR2 FQGNSA. V gave up 0 bases and J gave up 5 bases, with 13 bases separating them. This CDR3 comprises 15 residues. Here the CDR3 DNA reads TGTGCCAGCAGCTTAGCGCATCTAGTCCGTGAGACCCAGTACTTC. As protein: CASSLAHLVRETQYF.

This clone was observed a handful of times. The chain recombines TRBV19 with TRBJ1-2, with 9 bases identical to TRBD1. CDR3 length equals 18 residues. The V and J ends lost 7 bases and 6 bases, in that order; junction bases with no gene match: 21. Per germline, CDR1 LNHDA and CDR2 SQIVND (reference sequence). CDR3 nucleotides: TGTGCCAGTAAGGGTAATCGGGACAGGGACGGAACTACGCATGGCTACACCTTC. It codes for CASKGNRDRDGTTHGYTF.

The chain recombines TRBV11-2 with TRBJ1-1; D is possibly TRBD1 (5 bases). The CDR3 sequence is 13 residues long. Trimming cost V 3 bases and J 4 bases, with 9 bases left between them. Germline assignment: CDR1 SGHAT and CDR2 FQNNGV. The CDR3 here is CASSFQGVTEAFF. The CDR3 region has the DNA TGTGCCAGCAGCTTTCAGGGCGTCACTGAAGCTTTCTTT.

This clone was recorded once. V usage is TRBV10-3 and J usage is TRBJ2-7; TRBD1 matches 9 bases. V lost 6 bases, J lost 1 base, and 7 bases stayed unmatched. Germline CDR1 reads ENHRY; CDR2 reads SYGVKD. This CDR3 contains 15 residues. The CDR3 sequence is CAIRPPGTGSYEQYF. CDR3 coding DNA: TGTGCCATCAGACCGCCCGGGACAGGGTCCTACGAGCAGTACTTC.

This clone was counted once. The V call is TRBV5-8, the J call TRBJ2-4; D remains ambiguous. V shed 0 bases and J shed 5 bases, with 18 bases lying between them. CDR1 is SGHTS, CDR2 YDEGEE, per germline. This CDR3 spans 17 amino acids. The CDR3 DNA sequence: TGTGCCAGCAGCTTGGGGCGCCGGGTCGACCCACAAAACATTCAGTACTTC. Amino acid sequence: CASSLGRRVDPQNIQYF.

The rearrangement uses TRBV5-1 and TRBJ1-1, with no clear D. Per germline, CDR1 SGHRS and CDR2 YFSETQ. Trimming took 7 bases from V and 0 from J, leaving 13 bases between them. The CDR3 totals 14 residues. The CDR3 reads CASSMGAMNTEAFF. Here the CDR3 DNA reads TGCGCCAGCTCAATGGGAGCCATGAACACTGAAGCTTTCTTT.

This chain uses TRBV24-1 with TRBJ2-3; unclear D gene. Trimming removed 6 bases from V and 6 bases from J, with 6 bases in between. This CDR3 has 11 residues. Germline V lookup: CDR1 KGHDR, CDR2 SFDVKD. The DNA of the CDR3 is TGTGCCACCAGTCACGCGGATACGCAGTATTTT. It yields the protein CATSHADTQYF.

The chain recombines TRBV18 with TRBJ2-7, with 7 bases identical to TRBD2. The germline gives CDR1 KGHSH, CDR2 LQKENI. This CDR3 has 14 residues. The V and J ends lost 4 bases and 3 bases, in that order; junction bases with no gene match: 6. In DNA, the CDR3 is TGTGCCAGCTCACTCCAGCGGGGAATCTACGAGCAGTACTTC. It codes for CASSLQRGIYEQYF.

This chain uses TRBV19 with TRBJ1-2, with no clear D. The V end was cut by 6 bases, the J end by 2 bases, with 10 bases between. CDR3 length: 13 residues. In germline, CDR1 is LNHDA, CDR2 SQIVND (reference sequence). The CDR3 nucleotides are TGTGCCAGTAGGAGGAATGAGAACTATGGCTACACCTTC. Translation gives CASRRNENYGYTF.

The V and J genes are TRBV7-3 and TRBJ2-1; tentatively, D is TRBD2 (6 bases). CDR1 and CDR2 (germline): SGHTA, FQGTGA. V lost 5 bases to trimming and J lost 16 bases, with 24 bases between them. The CDR3 spans 14 residues. The CDR3 DNA reads TGTGCCAGCAGCCTTGATGACCGGGACTCCCCGCGTTTCTTC. Residues: CASSLDDRDSPRFF.

In its sample, this clone was seen once. The CDR3 DNA follows: TGTGCCAGCAGTGGGGGACTAGCGGGAGGGGAGCAGTTCTTC. This codes for CASSGGLAGGEQFF. V is TRBV7-2 and J is TRBJ2-1, with TRBD2 identical over 16 bases. The trim removed 6 bases at V and 10 bases at J, leaving 3 bases unmatched. Germline CDR1 SGHTA, CDR2 FQGNSA. The CDR3 loop spans 14 amino acids.

V gene TRBV7-2 combines with J gene TRBJ2-1, with 7 nucleotides matching TRBD1. The ends lost 0 bases at V and 6 bases at J; junction bases unmatched: 2. Germline V lookup: CDR1 SGHTA, CDR2 FQGNSA. The CDR3 is 14 residues long. CDR3 sequence (DNA): TGTGCCAGCAGCTTAGCGGGGACAGTCAATGAGCAGTTCTTC. It is translated as CASSLAGTVNEQFF.

In this sample, this clone turned up once. The chain carries TRBV27 and TRBJ2-1; a possible D gene is TRBD2 (5 bases). V was clipped by 2 bases and J by 9 bases, with 11 bases between them. The CDR3 length is 13 residues. Germline V gene sequence: CDR1 MNHEY, CDR2 SMNVEV (reference sequence). The CDR3 bases are TGTGCCAGCAGTTTAAGTAGGACTTCTGAGCAGTTCTTC. Protein: CASSLSRTSEQFF.

This clone was detected only a few times. This chain uses TRBV2 with TRBJ2-2, with 7 bases identical to TRBD2. CDR1 SNHLY and CDR2 FYNNEI come from the germline V gene. Trimming took 6 bases from V and 5 from J; bases not matched to a gene: 12. CDR3 length equals 16 residues. This CDR3 reads CASRTARAGITGELFF. The CDR3 coding sequence is TGTGCCAGCAGGACCGCGCGAGCGGGAATAACCGGGGAGCTGTTTTTT.

The chain links TRBV25-1 to TRBJ1-1; 10 positions match TRBD1. CDR3 length equals 15 residues. Germline loops: CDR1 MGHDK, CDR2 SYGVNS. J was trimmed by 0 bases and V by 7 bases; bases with no gene match: 5. The CDR3 DNA sequence: TGTGCCAGCACCGAAGACAGGGGGCTGAACACTGAAGCTTTCTTT. Translating it yields CASTEDRGLNTEAFF. Complete variable domain (other parts from reference TRBV25-1 and TRBJ1-1): EADIYQTPRYLVIGTGKKITLECSQTMGHDKMYWYQQDPGMELHLIHYSYGVNSTEKGDLSSESTVSRIRTEHFPLTLESARPSHTSQYLCASTEDRGLNTEAFFGQGTRLTVV.

V is TRBV19 and J is TRBJ1-4; maybe TRBD1 (5 bases). Germline lookup yields CDR1 LNHDA and CDR2 SQIVND (reference sequence). The length of the CDR3 is 13 residues. V lost 1 base to trimming and J lost 9 bases, with 9 bases between them. In DNA form, the CDR3 reads TGTGCCAGTAGTATAGGACAGAATCAAAAACTGTTTTTT. This translates into CASSIGQNQKLFF.

This clone was counted a single time. The chain employs TRBV6-5 and TRBJ2-2; no reliable D call. Germline lookup yields CDR1 MNHEY and CDR2 SVGAGI. The CDR3 spans 14 residues. The V end lost 5 bases, the J end lost 7 bases, and 14 bases lay between the germline ends. The CDR3 reads CASSPPLALGELFF. The CDR3 DNA reads as TGTGCCAGCAGTCCCCCCCTTGCACTCGGGGAGCTGTTTTTT.

The chain recombines TRBV19 with TRBJ2-2; 7 bases agree with TRBD1. The CDR3 contains 16 residues. Germline V gene lookup returns CDR1 LNHDA and CDR2 SQIVND (reference sequence). Germline trimming cut 6 bases from V and 2 bases from J; bases unmatched to any gene: 9. In nucleotides, the CDR3 is TGTGCCAGTAGACAAACAGGGGCGCGCAACACCGGGGAGCTGTTTTTT. It translates to CASRQTGARNTGELFF.